This TCR beta chain was identified during a study of CD8+CD57+ T cells in acquired aplastic anemia (dated by TCRdb to 2016 to 2019). With respect to the entire study: DNA extracted from sorted CD4+ and CD8+ cells had a mean of approximately 3.5 ug, with a range of about 0.18 to 27.4 ug. CD8+CD57+ expansion was defined as frequency above the mean frequency observed in healthy subjects.

TCR beta VDJ combination and CDR3 sequence profiling used genomic DNA as the template. TCR repertoire sequencing was run on an Illumina HiSeq 2000. The study's processing was this. TRBV/TRBJ rearrangement plots, CDR3 size and DJ length profiles, and Simpson's diversity index were used to assess repertoires. Whichever DNA sequence was most abundant in the deep sequencing data was defined as the immunodominant clone. CDR3 amino acid sequences were screened for sharing across subjects and were compared with published repertoires and the VDJdb database. TCRdb reran the public reads through fastp at Q25 and MiXCR, keeping productive beta chains. Duplicate CDR3 protein sequences are folded into a single record with the most common DNA and genes. These V and J calls rely on TCRdb rather than the paper's analysis. The sample yields hundreds of thousands of distinct CDR3 sequences; less than 35% were counted once. The ten largest clonotypes hold roughly 0.8% of the sample.

Comment on this clonotype: Its recognized antigen is unknown. One base away there is no much larger clone; base qualities are not given.

Patients chosen for sequencing had shown expansion of CD8+CD57+ cells by flow cytometry. Severe acquired aplastic anemia was diagnosed in all patients according to International Study of Aplastic Anemia and Agranulocytosis and Camitta criteria. No therapy had been received by the patients at the time of blood sampling. In this study, sorted CD4+ and CD8+ T cells from the blood of healthy subjects and of severe aplastic anemia patients had their TCR repertoires deep-sequenced. In the USA, patient enrollment took place under clinicaltrials.gov protocols 00001620, 01623167, 00001397, 00071045, 00081523 and 00961064. Ficoll-Paque density gradient centrifugation was used to isolate peripheral blood mononuclear cells. Before DNA was extracted, CD4+ and CD8+ T cells were sorted using either FACS or magnetic beads. Broader findings and caveats from the paper: CD8+ Simpson's diversity did not differ significantly between patients and healthy controls (P=0.060). Nearly 30 CD8+ CDR3 sequences were found in both patients and controls but appeared to be highly expressed in patients and within the immunodominant clones of the patients.

The germline V gene encodes CDR1 SGHVS and CDR2 FQNEAQ. A distance of 7 bases separates the germline ends of V and J, which lose 1 base and 6 bases respectively. The CDR3 sequence holds 13 residues, the cysteine and phenylalanine included. Only the CDR3 DNA is retained, 39 bases long and in frame from the first base. The chain was built from TRBV7-8 and TRBJ2-1; the D gene identity is not certain. Sequencing was carried out using sorted CD4+, CD8+, or CD8+CD57+ T cells (not recorded which) from PBMCs. The receptor comes from a human donor with aplastic anemia. DNA sequence: TGTGCCAGCAGCTTAGGTAGCCGCAATGAGCAGTTCTTC. Its coded protein is CASSLGSRNEQFF. The variable domain in full, with residues beyond the CDR3 obtained from the reference TRBV7-8 and TRBJ2-1 genes, is GAGVSQSPRYKVAKRGQDVALRCDPISGHVSLFWYQQALGQGPEFLTYFQNEAQLDKSGLPSDRFFAERPEGSVSTLKIQRTQQEDSAVYLCASSLGSRNEQFFGPGTRLTVL.